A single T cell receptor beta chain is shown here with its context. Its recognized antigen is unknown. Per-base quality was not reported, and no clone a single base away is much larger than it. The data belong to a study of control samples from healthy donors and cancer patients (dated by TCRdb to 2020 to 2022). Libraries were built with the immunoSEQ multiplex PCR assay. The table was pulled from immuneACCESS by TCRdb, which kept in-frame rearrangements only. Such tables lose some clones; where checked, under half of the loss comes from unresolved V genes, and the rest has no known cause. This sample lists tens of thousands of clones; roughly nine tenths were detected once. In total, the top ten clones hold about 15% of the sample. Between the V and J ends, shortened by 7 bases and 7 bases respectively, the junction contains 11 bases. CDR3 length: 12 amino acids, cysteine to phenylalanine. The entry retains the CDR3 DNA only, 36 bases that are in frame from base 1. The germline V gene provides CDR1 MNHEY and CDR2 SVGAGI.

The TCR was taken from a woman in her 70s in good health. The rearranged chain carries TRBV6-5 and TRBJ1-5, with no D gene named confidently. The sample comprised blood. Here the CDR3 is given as CASTRPGQPQHF. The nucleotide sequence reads TGTGCCAGCACTCGACCGGGGCAGCCCCAGCATTTT.